This TCR beta chain was profiled in a study of blood T cell repertoires in COVID-19. Across the whole study: Whether acute or convalescent, the COVID-19 samples came from the United States, Italy and Spain. Sources were T cells, B-cell-depleted T cells, or PBMCs; the material itself was cDNA or gDNA.

Clones were read by immunoSEQ multiplex PCR, and TCRdb kept only the in-frame ones, dropping some. The sample consists of 180,000 or so clones, roughly 86% of them appearing once. V trimming: 3 bases; J trimming: 7 bases; junction bases outside the gene matches: 10. This CDR3 spans 15 amino acids. Looked up from germline, CDR1 is MNHNY and CDR2 is SVGAGI (reference sequence). The chain uses TRBV6-6 and TRBJ2-5; TRBD1 aligns across 8 bases. The source material was peripheral blood. This clonotype was obtained from a woman aged 80 or over in a cohort sampled during active or convalescent COVID-19. Written as DNA, the CDR3 is TGTGCCAGCAGTTATGTTGGGCAGGGGGCGGGGACCCAGTACTTC. This translates into CASSYVGQGAGTQYF.